This T cell receptor beta chain came from a study of spatial heterogeneity in lung cancer. Across the study: About 26 months after resection was the median timing of the follow-up PBMC samples, which were sequenced when available.

V lost 1 base and J 3 bases, leaving 13 bases between the germline ends. The CDR3 has 15 amino acids. Germline loops: CDR1 LGHDT, CDR2 YNNKEL (reference sequence). Single TCR cDNA molecules each had their own unique molecular identifier. TCRdb reprocessed the 5' RACE reads with MiXCR, giving one entry per CDR3 protein. The sample consists of about 19,000 distinct CDR3 sequences, more than 8.5% of them appearing once. The time point: blood at routine non-recurrence follow-up after resection. General observations from the study: More often at tumor resection than at routine follow-up, ubiquitous expanded tumor TCRs were detected in the blood.

In this sample, this clonotype turned up many times. Its antigen is unknown. The TCR was taken from a female donor with early-stage non-small cell lung cancer. The chain joins TRBV3-1 to TRBJ2-7; no clear D. Sequencing was performed on PBMCs, taken at follow-up. The CDR3 sequence is CASSQAPATYYEQYF. The CDR3, as DNA: TGTGCCAGCAGCCAAGCCCCGGCCACTTACTACGAGCAGTACTTC.